Listed below are T cell receptor beta chains from one sample, sequenced in a study of control samples from healthy donors and cancer patients. Only in-frame clones appear in the TCRdb table, and some are missing; sequencing was by immunoSEQ multiplex PCR. The data show roughly 130,000 clones, around nine tenths seen once. Source material: blood. Every receptor here comes from a man younger than 30 in good health. Each CDR3 is given with its conserved first and last residue. A D gene is named only where the DNA matches it firmly. Clone sizes are given selectively: once, few, many, or a class where the clone is expanded.

size,J,D,V,CDR3,DNA
.,TRBJ1-1,.,TRBV3-1/TRBV3-2,CASSPNEDRKAFF,TGTGCCAGCAGCCCGAACGAGGACAGAAAAGCTTTCTTT
.,TRBJ2-5,.,TRBV11-3,CASSRSERETQYF,TGTGCCAGCAGTCGCTCGGAGAGGGAGACCCAGTACTTC
.,TRBJ2-2,.,TRBV12-3/TRBV12-4,CASSFARTGELFF,TGTGCCAGCAGTTTTGCCCGCACCGGGGAGCTGTTTTTT
once,TRBJ2-2,.,TRBV19,CASTTTGTGELFF,TGTGCCAGTACCACGACGGGCACCGGGGAGCTGTTTTTT
.,TRBJ2-3,TRBD1,TRBV6-2/TRBV6-3,CASSGGTGVTDTQYF,TGTGCCAGCAGCGGAGGGACAGGGGTCACAGATACGCAGTATTTT
.,TRBJ2-7,TRBD1,TRBV7-6,CASSLGRQGPYEQYF,TGTGCCAGCAGTTTAGGGCGACAGGGGCCCTACGAGCAGTACTTC
.,TRBJ2-3,.,TRBV3-1/TRBV3-2,CASSETYTDTQYF,TGTGCCAGCAGCGAAACGTACACAGATACGCAGTATTTT
.,TRBJ2-5,TRBD2,TRBV9,CASSPASGSLETQYF,TGTGCCAGCAGCCCAGCTAGCGGGAGTCTAGAGACCCAGTACTTC
.,TRBJ2-2,.,TRBV6-5,CASDGIGTGELFF,TGTGCCAGCGACGGGATAGGCACCGGGGAGCTGTTTTTT
.,TRBJ2-1,.,TRBV11-2,CASSLSDGATNEQFF,TGTGCCAGCAGCTTAAGTGACGGAGCGACCAATGAGCAGTTCTTC
.,TRBJ2-1,.,TRBV24-1,CATSPRTLNNEQFF,TGTGCCACCTCTCCACGGACGTTAAACAATGAGCAGTTCTTC
.,TRBJ2-5,TRBD2,TRBV27,CATRDSGGTGETQYF,TGTGCCACCCGAGATAGCGGGGGGACGGGAGAGACCCAGTACTTC
.,TRBJ1-2,.,TRBV30,CAWSAMDYYGYTF,TGTGCCTGGTCGGCAATGGACTACTATGGCTACACCTTC
.,TRBJ1-5,.,TRBV6-5,CASSYRGEQPQHF,TGTGCCAGCAGTTACAGGGGAGAGCAGCCCCAGCATTTT
.,TRBJ1-5,.,TRBV11-3,CASSRGDQPQHF,TGTGCCAGCAGCAGGGGAGATCAGCCCCAGCATTTT
.,TRBJ1-2,TRBD1,TRBV7-2,CASSWGQGAGYGYTF,TGTGCCAGCAGCTGGGGACAGGGGGCTGGCTATGGCTACACCTTC